Shown below are 22 T cell receptor beta chains from a single sample sequenced in a study of blood T cell repertoires in COVID-19. The method was immunoSEQ multiplex PCR; TCRdb's version includes in-frame clones alone and lacks a portion of them. The data contain a few hundred thousand clones, about 87% of them singletons. Sequences were obtained from peripheral blood. These receptors originate from a man aged 60-69 years who had recovered from COVID-19.

The chain combines TRBV3-1 (or the pseudogene TRBV3-2) with TRBJ2-5; 8 bases are a match to TRBD1. V was clipped by 5 bases and J by 5 bases; unmatched bases: 10. CDR1 and CDR2 from the germline V gene are LGHDT and YNNKEL (reference sequence). CDR3 length: 15 amino acids. The CDR3 sequence: CASSTGTGQGETQYF. In DNA form, the CDR3 reads TGTGCCAGCAGCACCGGGACAGGTCAAGGCGAGACCCAGTACTTC.

In DNA form, the CDR3 reads TGTGCCAGCAGCTTAGCGCTAGCGGGGGGTTACCAAGAGACCCAGTACTTC. Residues: CASSLALAGGYQETQYF. The V gene is TRBV7-2, the J gene TRBJ2-5; 11 positions agree with TRBD2. There are 17 residues in the CDR3. Germline trimming cut 0 bases from V and 0 bases from J; bases unmatched to any gene: 3. CDR1 and CDR2 (germline): SGHTA, FQGNSA. The variable domain in full, with the rest retrieved from reference TRBV7-2 and TRBJ2-5, is GAGVSQSPSNKVTEKGKDVELRCDPISGHTALYWYRQSLGQGLEFLIYFQGNSAPDKSGLPSDRFSAERTGGSVSTLTIQRTQQEDSAVYLCASSLALAGGYQETQYFGPGTRLLVL.

The genes are TRBV9 and TRBJ1-5; 10 bases align to TRBD1. V was pared by 4 bases and J by 4 bases, with 2 bases of the junction left unmatched. CDR1 is SGDLS and CDR2 is YYNGEE in the germline V gene. This CDR3 comprises 14 residues. CDR3 bases: TGTGCCAGCAGCCGGGACAGGGGTAATCAGCCCCAGCATTTT. Protein: CASSRDRGNQPQHF. Using reference TRBV9 and TRBJ1-5 for the parts outside the CDR3, the full variable domain is DSGVTQTPKHLITATGQRVTLRCSPRSGDLSVYWYQQSLDQGLQFLIQYYNGEERAKGNILERFSAQQFPDLHSELNLSSLELGDSALYFCASSRDRGNQPQHFGDGTRLSIL.

The chain has TRBV29-1 and TRBJ1-1, with TRBD1 matching over 9 bases. CDR1 is SQVTM and CDR2 is ANQGSEA in the germline V gene. V lost 1 base, J lost 10 bases, and 7 bases stayed unmatched. CDR3 length equals 13 residues. The CDR3 loop is CSVEVQGAMGAFF. As DNA, the CDR3 is TGCAGCGTTGAAGTACAGGGGGCGATGGGAGCTTTCTTT.

The V gene is TRBV4-1, the J gene TRBJ1-2; the D gene is possibly TRBD1 (6 bases). This CDR3 comprises 15 residues. The V and J ends lost 4 bases and 1 base respectively, with 13 bases between them. Germline lookup yields CDR1 MGHRA and CDR2 YSYEKL. CDR3 sequence: CASSPPGHFNYGYTF. The CDR3 DNA is TGCGCCAGCAGCCCACCGGGACACTTTAACTATGGCTACACCTTC.

V is TRBV7-8 and J is TRBJ2-7; 7 nucleotides line up with TRBD1. Germline lookup yields CDR1 SGHVS and CDR2 FQNEAQ. The length of the CDR3 is 15 residues. V shed 5 bases, J shed 3 bases, and the junction held 10 bases outside the gene matches. As DNA, the CDR3 is TGTGCCAGCAGCAACCTCCGGACAGGAGTCTACGAGCAGTACTTC. Protein sequence: CASSNLRTGVYEQYF.

The chain combines TRBV4-1 with TRBJ2-3, with D maybe TRBD2 (6 bases). Germline V gene lookup returns CDR1 MGHRA and CDR2 YSYEKL. V lost 5 bases to trimming and J lost 2 bases, with 17 bases between them. This CDR3 region has 16 residues. CDR3 protein: CASSDSRWRDTDTQYF. For the CDR3, the DNA is TGCGCCAGCAGCGACAGTAGATGGCGGGACACAGATACGCAGTATTTT.

The genes are TRBV27 and TRBJ2-1; weak D call: TRBD1 (6 bases). V lost 3 bases, J lost 7 bases, and 7 bases lay in between. CDR1 is MNHEY and CDR2 is SMNVEV in the germline V gene (reference sequence). This CDR3 comprises 12 residues. The CDR3 DNA sequence: TGTGCCAGCAGTTTCCAGGGGAATGAGCAGTTCTTC. It is translated as CASSFQGNEQFF.

The chain employs TRBV2 and TRBJ1-5; D not resolved. Trimming stripped 3 bases from V and 0 bases from J, with 6 bases between. There are 14 residues in the CDR3. From germline, CDR1 is SNHLY and CDR2 FYNNEI. CDR3 sequence: CASSDRLSNQPQHF. CDR3 sequence (DNA): TGTGCCAGCAGTGACCGACTTAGCAATCAGCCCCAGCATTTT.

This clone was observed a handful of times. V and J are TRBV7-3 and TRBJ2-1, with TRBD1 matching 10 bases. The CDR3 is made up of 14 amino acids. Germline loops: CDR1 SGHTA, CDR2 FQGTGA. V shed 3 bases, J shed 8 bases, and the junction held 4 bases outside the gene matches. The CDR3 DNA follows: TGTGCCAGCAGCTTTGGGACAGGGGAGTATGAGCAGTTCTTC. Translation gives CASSFGTGEYEQFF. Together with reference TRBV7-3 and TRBJ2-1, the CDR3 gives the full variable domain: GAGVSQTPSNKVTEKGKYVELRCDPISGHTALYWYRQSLGQGPEFLIYFQGTGAADDSGLPNDRFFAVRPEGSVSTLKIQRTERGDSAVYLCASSFGTGEYEQFFGPGTRLTVL.

The chain recombines TRBV10-1 with TRBJ2-7, with 10 bases aligning to TRBD2. The CDR3 runs to 15 residues. Germline V gene data show CDR1 as WNHNN and CDR2 as SYGVQD (reference sequence). V lost 5 bases to trimming and J lost 2 bases; unmatched junction nucleotides: 6. The CDR3: CASSRLAGETYEQYF. CDR3 DNA: TGCGCCAGCAGTCGGCTAGCGGGGGAAACCTACGAGCAGTACTTC.

V usage is TRBV7-2 and J usage is TRBJ1-4; D perhaps matches TRBD1 (5 bases). The germline gives CDR1 SGHTA, CDR2 FQGNSA. The CDR3 contains 14 residues. The V end was cut by 5 bases, the J end by 6 bases, with 13 bases between. The CDR3 DNA reads as TGTGCCAGCAGCAAAACTGCAGGGTATGAAAAACTGTTTTTT. It specifies CASSKTAGYEKLFF.

This CDR3 is CASRITGQGHEQYF. CDR3 nucleotide sequence: TGCGCCAGCAGAATTACGGGACAGGGCCACGAGCAGTACTTC. This chain joins TRBV5-1 and TRBJ2-7; 9 bases line up with TRBD1. The J segment lost 5 bases and the V segment lost 5 bases, leaving 8 bases of the junction unmatched. CDR1 SGHRS and CDR2 YFSETQ come from the germline V gene. The CDR3 consists of 14 residues.

The genes are TRBV27 and TRBJ2-5, with TRBD2 matching over 7 bases. V shed 5 bases and J 5 bases; nucleotides not matched to a gene: 8. Germline CDR1 MNHEY, CDR2 SMNVEV (reference sequence). This CDR3 contains 14 residues. CDR3: CASSPTEGGETQYF. The CDR3 DNA reads TGTGCCAGCAGTCCAACCGAGGGAGGGGAGACCCAGTACTTC.

The chain combines TRBV6-2 or TRBV6-3 with TRBJ1-5; 7 bases match TRBD1. The CDR3 totals 15 residues. V was pared by 2 bases and J by 7 bases, with 8 bases of the junction left unmatched. From germline, CDR1 is MNHEY and CDR2 SVGEGT. This chain's CDR3 is CASSYEAGGAQPQHF. Written as DNA, the CDR3 is TGTGCCAGCAGTTACGAGGCAGGGGGAGCCCAGCCCCAGCATTTT.

The chain couples TRBV7-8 to TRBJ2-7, with 7 positions matching TRBD1. CDR1 is SGHVS, CDR2 FQNEAQ, per germline. The CDR3 is made up of 15 amino acids. Unmatched junction bases numbered 11, after V lost 7 bases and J lost 2 bases. CDR3 residues: CASTPFGTATYEQYF. CDR3 nucleotide sequence: TGTGCCAGCACTCCGTTCGGGACAGCTACCTACGAGCAGTACTTC.

The chain employs TRBV11-1 and TRBJ1-2; 8 positions agree with TRBD1. The CDR3 has 15 residues. The V segment lost 5 bases and the J segment 4 bases; nucleotides outside the gene matches: 9. CDR1 is SGHAT, CDR2 FQDESV, per germline (reference sequence). The CDR3 coding sequence is TGTGCCAGCAGCCCAGCCGGGACAGGTCGCTATGGCTACACCTTC. Translating it yields CASSPAGTGRYGYTF.

This chain links TRBV9 with TRBJ1-6; 7 positions match TRBD1. The germline V gene encodes CDR1 SGDLS and CDR2 YYNGEE. V lost 0 bases, J lost 7 bases, and 10 bases stayed unmatched. The CDR3 has 17 residues. CDR3 in amino acids: CASSVESRQGINSPLHF. The CDR3 DNA follows: TGTGCCAGCAGCGTAGAATCCCGACAGGGTATCAATTCACCCCTCCACTTT.

This chain joins TRBV6-5 and TRBJ2-7, with 7 bases aligning to TRBD1. The V segment lost 6 bases and the J segment 0 bases; nucleotides outside the gene matches: 8. CDR3 length: 15 residues. In germline, CDR1 is MNHEY, CDR2 SVGAGI. CDR3 region: CASSAGGWRSYEQYF. The CDR3 region has the DNA TGTGCCAGCAGCGCAGGGGGATGGCGCTCCTACGAGCAGTACTTC.

The chain uses TRBV7-9 and TRBJ2-5; 7 bases agree with TRBD2. The CDR3 extends over 13 amino acids. V shed 5 bases, J shed 5 bases, and the junction held 5 bases outside the gene matches. The germline V gene encodes CDR1 SEHNR and CDR2 FQNEAQ (reference sequence). CDR3 nucleotides: TGTGCCAGCAGCCTGGGAGGGCGGGAGACCCAGTACTTC. Its translation: CASSLGGRETQYF.

The rearrangement links TRBV10-3 to TRBJ2-7, with D hard to call. V was clipped by 3 bases and J by 3 bases, with 3 bases between them. The CDR3 has 11 residues. Germline V gene sequence: CDR1 ENHRY, CDR2 SYGVKD. The CDR3 protein is CAISDGYEQYF. The CDR3 DNA reads TGTGCCATCAGTGACGGCTACGAGCAGTACTTC.

The rearrangement links TRBV12-3 or TRBV12-4 to TRBJ1-1; weak D call: TRBD1 (6 bases). V was trimmed by 7 bases and J by 6 bases, leaving 15 bases between them. The CDR3 is 13 residues long. For the CDR3, the DNA is TGTGCCAGCACAAAACAGGGTTTGGCTGAAGCTTTCTTT. Residues: CASTKQGLAEAFF.